This T cell receptor (beta chain) appears in the sequencing data of a study of long-term antiretroviral therapy in people with HIV. Every HIV-positive participant received treatment in the United States. Samples were assayed with immunoSEQ v3.0 at survey level. A per-sample goal of roughly 35,000-55,000 T-cell genomes was targeted by sequencing. The method was immunoSEQ multiplex PCR; TCRdb's version includes in-frame clones alone and lacks a portion of them. The table lists about 39,000 clones, approximately 85% of them singletons. Study outcomes and limitations: All time points showed a repertoire dominated by clones expanded before ART. Blood collection from about 2004 to 2017 possibly occurred under older ART regimens.

Regarding this clone: Its cognate antigen is unknown.

This sequence was found in a woman aged 50 to 60 with HIV. The sequencing used unsorted PBMCs, collected 3.1 years after starting antiretroviral therapy.

Here the CDR3 reads CASSIGAEAYNEQFF. CDR3 in DNA: TGTGCCAGTAGTATTGGGGCGGAGGCCTACAATGAGCAGTTCTTC. V and J are TRBV19 and TRBJ2-1; D assignment may be TRBD1 or TRBD2 (5 bases each). Trimming removed 3 bases at V and 2 bases at J, with 11 bases between. The CDR3 extends over 15 amino acids. The V gene's germline CDR1 is LNHDA and CDR2 SQIVND (reference sequence).